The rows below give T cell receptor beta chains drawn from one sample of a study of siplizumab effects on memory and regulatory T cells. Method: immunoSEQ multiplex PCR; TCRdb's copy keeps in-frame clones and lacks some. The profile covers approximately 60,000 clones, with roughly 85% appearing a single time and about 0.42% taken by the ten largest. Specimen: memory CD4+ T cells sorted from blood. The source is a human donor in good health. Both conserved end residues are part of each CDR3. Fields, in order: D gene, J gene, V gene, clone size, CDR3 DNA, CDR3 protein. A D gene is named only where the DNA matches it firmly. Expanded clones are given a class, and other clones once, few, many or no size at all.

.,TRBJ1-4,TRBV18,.,TGTGCCAGCTCACCGCTCCGGGTAGGGGAAAAACTGTTTTTT,CASSPLRVGEKLFF
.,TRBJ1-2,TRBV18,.,TGTGCCAGCTCACCGCAAGCCCGGGACCTCTTTTATGGCTACACCTTC,CASSPQARDLFYGYTF
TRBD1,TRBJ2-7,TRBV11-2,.,TGTGCCAGCAGCCACCTCCCCCGGGGACAGGCGACCTACGAGCAGTACTTC,CASSHLPRGQATYEQYF
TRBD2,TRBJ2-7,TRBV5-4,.,TGTGCCAGCAGCTTGGGACTAGCGGGGGCCTACGAGCAGTACTTC,CASSLGLAGAYEQYF
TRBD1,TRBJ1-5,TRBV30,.,TGTGCCTGGAGTACCAGGACAGGGGGCCTTCAGCCCCAGCATTTT,CAWSTRTGGLQPQHF
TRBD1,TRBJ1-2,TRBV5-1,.,TGCGCCAGCAGCTCTACAGGGGGCTATGGCTACACCTTC,CASSSTGGYGYTF
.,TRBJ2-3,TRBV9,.,TGTGCCAGCAGCGTCCCTACAGGTGGGAATACGCAGTATTTT,CASSVPTGGNTQYF
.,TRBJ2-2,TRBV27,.,TGTGCCAGCCGCTTTTTCGGGGAGCTGTTTTTT,CASRFFGELFF
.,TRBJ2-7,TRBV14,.,TGTGCCAGCAGCCAAGATTTCTGGCGGAACGAGCAGTACTTC,CASSQDFWRNEQYF
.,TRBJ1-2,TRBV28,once,TGTGCCAGCAGACTTTCCGGGGCCATGGGAGGCTACACCTTC,CASRLSGAMGGYTF
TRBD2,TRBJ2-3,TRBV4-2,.,TGTGCCAGCAGCCAAGTCGGGCGCGGGGGAGATACGCAGTATTTT,CASSQVGRGGDTQYF
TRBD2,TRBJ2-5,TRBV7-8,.,TGTGCCAGCAGCCCCTGGACTAGCGGCCAAGAGACCCAGTACTTC,CASSPWTSGQETQYF
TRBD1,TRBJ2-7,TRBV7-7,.,TGTGCCAGCAGCTTAGCAGGGGGCGGCGAGCAGTACTTC,CASSLAGGGEQYF
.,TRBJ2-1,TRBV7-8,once,TGTGCCAGCAGCTTAGCGTTGGGGCGGGAGCAGTTCTTC,CASSLALGREQFF
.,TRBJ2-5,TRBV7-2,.,TGTGCCAGCAGCTCTTCCGAGACCCAGTACTTC,CASSSSETQYF
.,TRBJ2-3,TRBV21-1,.,TGTGCCAGCAGCAAAGGACTCAGCGACCCTTCAGGCGGCACAGATACGCAGTATTTT,CASSKGLSDPSGGTDTQYF